The 7 T cell receptor beta chains in this list originate from one sample, sequenced in a study of cytomegalovirus exposure and HLA in healthy donors. The assay was immunoSEQ multiplex PCR, and TCRdb's table has in-frame clones only and misses some. The repertoire holds hundreds of thousands of clones, around 87% seen once, with 1.5% to 2.5% in the top ten. The specimen was PBMCs. The origin of the receptors is a young woman in good health and CMV-seropositive.

This chain links TRBV5-1 with TRBJ1-2, with 7 nucleotides matching TRBD1. The germline CDR1 and CDR2 sequences are SGHRS and YFSETQ. The CDR3 loop spans 15 amino acids. V trimming: 4 bases; J trimming: 6 bases; junction bases outside the gene matches: 12. The CDR3 sequence is CASSPGSRGADGYTF. CDR3 sequence (DNA): TGCGCCAGCAGCCCGGGGTCCAGGGGGGCGGATGGCTACACCTTC. The full variable domain, in which reference TRBV5-1 and TRBJ1-2 provide the parts outside the CDR3, is KAGVTQTPRYLIKTRGQQVTLSCSPISGHRSVSWYQQTPGQGLQFLFEYFSETQRNKGNFPGRFSGRQFSNSRSEMNVSTLELGDSALYLCASSPGSRGADGYTFGSGTRLTVV.

The chain employs TRBV5-1 and TRBJ2-5; 7 positions match TRBD2. The length of the CDR3 is 14 residues. Germline CDR1 reads SGHRS; CDR2 reads YFSETQ. V was pared by 2 bases and J by 5 bases, with 6 bases of the junction left unmatched. The CDR3 DNA sequence: TGCGCCAGCAGCTTCCCGGTGGGGGGGGAGACCCAGTACTTC. Encoded protein: CASSFPVGGETQYF.

V usage is TRBV10-1 and J usage is TRBJ2-1, with 7 bases identical to TRBD1. V lost 4 bases to trimming and J lost 8 bases; unmatched junction nucleotides: 11. The CDR3 covers 15 residues. Germline V gene sequence: CDR1 WNHNN, CDR2 SYGVQD (reference sequence). CDR3 DNA: TGCGCCAGCAGTGTGGGCCGACAGGGCCACCATGAGCAGTTCTTC. Protein: CASSVGRQGHHEQFF.

This clone was counted a few times. The chain recombines TRBV7-2 with TRBJ1-2; no reliable D call. Germline CDR1 reads SGHTA; CDR2 reads FQGNSA. The CDR3 runs to 11 residues. V shed 1 base and J shed 8 bases, with 5 bases lying between them. In DNA form, the CDR3 reads TGTGCCAGCAGCTTAGGGCCCGGCTACACCTTC. Its protein product is CASSLGPGYTF.

This chain joins TRBV6-5 and TRBJ1-2; 9 nucleotides align to TRBD1. The V gene's germline CDR1 is MNHEY and CDR2 SVGAGI. J gave up 4 bases and V 4 bases, and 7 bases lay outside the gene matches. CDR3 size: 15 residues. The CDR3 sequence is CASSSTGTGTYGYTF. DNA of the CDR3: TGTGCCAGCAGTTCAACCGGGACAGGGACCTATGGCTACACCTTC.

This clone was counted between two and nine times. The chain uses TRBV7-9 and TRBJ1-2; TRBD1 is a possible D gene (5 bases). V was trimmed by 5 bases and J by 4 bases, leaving 14 bases between them. CDR1 and CDR2 (germline): SEHNR, FQNEAQ (reference sequence). CDR3 length equals 14 residues. In nucleotides, the CDR3 is TGTGCCAGCAGCCCGCGACAGATTGGCTATGGCTACACCTTC. This gives the protein CASSPRQIGYGYTF. The whole variable domain, remainder taken from reference TRBV7-9 and TRBJ1-2, is DTGVSQNPRHKITKRGQNVTFRCDPISEHNRLYWYRQTLGQGPEFLTYFQNEAQLEKSRLLSDRFSAERPKGSFSTLEIQRTEQGDSAMYLCASSPRQIGYGYTFGSGTRLTVV.

The rearrangement joins TRBV27 to TRBJ2-2; D call uncertain. The germline V gene has CDR1 MNHEY and CDR2 SMNVEV (reference sequence). V was pared by 0 bases and J by 1 base, with 3 bases between. The CDR3 contains 14 residues. CDR3 nucleotide sequence: TGTGCCAGCAGTTTATCACTGAACACCGGGGAGCTGTTTTTT. It translates to CASSLSLNTGELFF.